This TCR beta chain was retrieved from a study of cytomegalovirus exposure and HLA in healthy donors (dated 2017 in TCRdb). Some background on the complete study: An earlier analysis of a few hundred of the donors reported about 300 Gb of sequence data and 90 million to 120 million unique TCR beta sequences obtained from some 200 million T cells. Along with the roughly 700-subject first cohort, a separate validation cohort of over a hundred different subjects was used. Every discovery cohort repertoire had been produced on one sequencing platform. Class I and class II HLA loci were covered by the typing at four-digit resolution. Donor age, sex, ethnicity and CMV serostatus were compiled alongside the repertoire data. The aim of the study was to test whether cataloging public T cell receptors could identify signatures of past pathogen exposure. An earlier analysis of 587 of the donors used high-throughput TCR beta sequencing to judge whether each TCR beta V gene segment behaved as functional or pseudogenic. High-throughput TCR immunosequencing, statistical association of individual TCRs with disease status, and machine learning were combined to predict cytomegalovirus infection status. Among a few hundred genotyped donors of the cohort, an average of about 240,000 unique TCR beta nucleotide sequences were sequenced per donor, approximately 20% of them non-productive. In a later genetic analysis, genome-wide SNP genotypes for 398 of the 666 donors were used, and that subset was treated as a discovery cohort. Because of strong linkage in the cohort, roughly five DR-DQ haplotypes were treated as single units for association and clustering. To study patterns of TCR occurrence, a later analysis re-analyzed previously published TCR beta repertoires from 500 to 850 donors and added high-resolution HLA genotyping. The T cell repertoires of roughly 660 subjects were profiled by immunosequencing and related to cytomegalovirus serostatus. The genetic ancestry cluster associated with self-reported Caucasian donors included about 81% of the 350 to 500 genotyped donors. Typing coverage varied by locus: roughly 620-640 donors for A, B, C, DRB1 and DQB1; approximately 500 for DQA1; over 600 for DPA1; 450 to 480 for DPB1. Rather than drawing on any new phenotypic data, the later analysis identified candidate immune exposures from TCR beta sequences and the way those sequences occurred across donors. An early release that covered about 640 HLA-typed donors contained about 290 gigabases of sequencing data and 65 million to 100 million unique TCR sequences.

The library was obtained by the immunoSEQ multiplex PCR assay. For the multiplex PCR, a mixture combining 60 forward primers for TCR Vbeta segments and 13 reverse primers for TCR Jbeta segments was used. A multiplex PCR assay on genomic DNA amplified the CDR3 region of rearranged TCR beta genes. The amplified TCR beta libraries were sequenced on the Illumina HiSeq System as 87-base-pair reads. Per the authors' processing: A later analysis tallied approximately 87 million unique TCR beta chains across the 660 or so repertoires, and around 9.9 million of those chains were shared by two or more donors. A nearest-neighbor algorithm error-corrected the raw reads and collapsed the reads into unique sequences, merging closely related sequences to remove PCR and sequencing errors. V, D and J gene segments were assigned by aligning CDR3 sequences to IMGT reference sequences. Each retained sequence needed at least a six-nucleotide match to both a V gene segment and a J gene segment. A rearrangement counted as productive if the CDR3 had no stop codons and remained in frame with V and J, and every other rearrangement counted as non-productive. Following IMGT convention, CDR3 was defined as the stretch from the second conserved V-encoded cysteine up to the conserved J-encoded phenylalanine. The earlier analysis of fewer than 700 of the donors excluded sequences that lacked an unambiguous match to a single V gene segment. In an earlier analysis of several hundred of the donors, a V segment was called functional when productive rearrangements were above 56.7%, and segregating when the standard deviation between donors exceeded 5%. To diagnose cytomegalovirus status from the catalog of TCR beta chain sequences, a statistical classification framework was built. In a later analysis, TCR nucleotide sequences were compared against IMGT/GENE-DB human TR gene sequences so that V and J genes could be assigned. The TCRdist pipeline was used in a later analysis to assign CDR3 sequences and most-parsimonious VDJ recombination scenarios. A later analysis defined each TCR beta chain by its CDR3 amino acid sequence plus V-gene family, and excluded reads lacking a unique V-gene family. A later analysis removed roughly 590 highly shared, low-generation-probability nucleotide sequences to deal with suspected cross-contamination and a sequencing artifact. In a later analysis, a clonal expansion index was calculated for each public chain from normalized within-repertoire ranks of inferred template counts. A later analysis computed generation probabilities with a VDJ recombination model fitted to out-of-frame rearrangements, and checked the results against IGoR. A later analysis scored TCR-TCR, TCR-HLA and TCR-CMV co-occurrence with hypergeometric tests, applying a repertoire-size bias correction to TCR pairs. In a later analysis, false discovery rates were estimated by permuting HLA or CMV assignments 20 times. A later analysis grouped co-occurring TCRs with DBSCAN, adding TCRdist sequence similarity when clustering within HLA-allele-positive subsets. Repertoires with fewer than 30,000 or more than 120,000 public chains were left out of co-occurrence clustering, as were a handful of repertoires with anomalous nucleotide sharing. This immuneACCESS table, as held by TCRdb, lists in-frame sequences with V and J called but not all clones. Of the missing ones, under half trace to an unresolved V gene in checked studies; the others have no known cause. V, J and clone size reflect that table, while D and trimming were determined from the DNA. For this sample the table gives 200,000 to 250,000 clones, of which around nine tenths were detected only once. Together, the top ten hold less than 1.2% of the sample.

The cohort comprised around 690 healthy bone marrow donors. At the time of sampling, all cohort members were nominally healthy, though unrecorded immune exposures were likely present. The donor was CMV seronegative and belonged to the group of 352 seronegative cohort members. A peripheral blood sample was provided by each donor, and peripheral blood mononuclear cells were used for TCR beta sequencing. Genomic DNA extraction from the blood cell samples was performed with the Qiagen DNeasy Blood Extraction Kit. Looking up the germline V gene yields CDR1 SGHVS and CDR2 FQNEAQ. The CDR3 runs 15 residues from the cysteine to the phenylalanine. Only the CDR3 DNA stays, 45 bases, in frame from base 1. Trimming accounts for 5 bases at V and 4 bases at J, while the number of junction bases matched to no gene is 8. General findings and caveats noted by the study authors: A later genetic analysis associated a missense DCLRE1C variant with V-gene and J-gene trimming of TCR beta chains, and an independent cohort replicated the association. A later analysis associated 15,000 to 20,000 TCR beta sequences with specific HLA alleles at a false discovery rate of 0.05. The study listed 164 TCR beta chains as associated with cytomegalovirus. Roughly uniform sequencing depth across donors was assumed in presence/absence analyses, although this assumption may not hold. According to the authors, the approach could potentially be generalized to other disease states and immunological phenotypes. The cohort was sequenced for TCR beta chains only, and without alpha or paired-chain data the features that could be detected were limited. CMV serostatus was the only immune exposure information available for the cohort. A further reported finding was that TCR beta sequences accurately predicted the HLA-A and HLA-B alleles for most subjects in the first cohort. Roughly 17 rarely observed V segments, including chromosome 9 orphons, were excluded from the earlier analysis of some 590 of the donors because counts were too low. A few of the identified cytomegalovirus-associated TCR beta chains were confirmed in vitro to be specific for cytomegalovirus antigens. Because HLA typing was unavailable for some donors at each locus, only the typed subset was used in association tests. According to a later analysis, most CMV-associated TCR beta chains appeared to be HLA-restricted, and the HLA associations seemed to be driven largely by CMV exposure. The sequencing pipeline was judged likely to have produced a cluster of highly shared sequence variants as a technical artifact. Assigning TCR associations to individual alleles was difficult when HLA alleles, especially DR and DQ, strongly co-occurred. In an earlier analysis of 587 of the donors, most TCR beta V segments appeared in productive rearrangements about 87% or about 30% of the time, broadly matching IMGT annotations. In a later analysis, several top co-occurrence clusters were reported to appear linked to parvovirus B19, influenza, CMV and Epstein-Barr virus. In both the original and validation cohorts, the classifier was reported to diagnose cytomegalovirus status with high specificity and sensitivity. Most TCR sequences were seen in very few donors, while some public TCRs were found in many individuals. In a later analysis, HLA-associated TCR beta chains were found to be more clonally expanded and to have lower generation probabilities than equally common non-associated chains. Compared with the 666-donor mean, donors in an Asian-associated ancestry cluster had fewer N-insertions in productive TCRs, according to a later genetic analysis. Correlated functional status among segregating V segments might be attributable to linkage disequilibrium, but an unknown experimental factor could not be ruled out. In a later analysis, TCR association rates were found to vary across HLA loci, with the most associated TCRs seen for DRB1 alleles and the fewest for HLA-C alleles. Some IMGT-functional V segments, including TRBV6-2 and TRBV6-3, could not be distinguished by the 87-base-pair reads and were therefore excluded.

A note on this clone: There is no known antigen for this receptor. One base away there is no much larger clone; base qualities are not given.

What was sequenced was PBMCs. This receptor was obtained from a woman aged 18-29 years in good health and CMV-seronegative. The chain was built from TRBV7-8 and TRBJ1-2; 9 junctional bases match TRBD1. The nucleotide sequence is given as TGTGCCAGCAGCCCATACAGGGGGCTCGGCTATGGCTACACCTTC. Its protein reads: CASSPYRGLGYGYTF. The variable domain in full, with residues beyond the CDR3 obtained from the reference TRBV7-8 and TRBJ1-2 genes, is GAGVSQSPRYKVAKRGQDVALRCDPISGHVSLFWYQQALGQGPEFLTYFQNEAQLDKSGLPSDRFFAERPEGSVSTLKIQRTQQEDSAVYLCASSPYRGLGYGYTFGSGTRLTVV.